A single sample gave rise to the 23 T cell receptor beta chains below, sequenced in a study of Ad26.COV2.S vaccination and SARS-CoV-2 variants. Noted treatment: 15 to 20 received Ad26.COV2.S at low or high dose, single or two shots; roughly five received placebo; per-sample allocation not given. Collection of the samples took place on day 63 after the first injection of vaccine or placebo. Sequenced by immunoSEQ multiplex PCR; TCRdb stores in-frame clones only, minus some. This sample carries hundreds of thousands of clones, approximately 89% of them seen once, and the ten largest clones take roughly 3.5%. This specimen consisted of peripheral blood, obtained in a trial of Ad26.COV2.S vaccine versus placebo. These receptors originate from a person between 18 and 65 years old who received the Ad26.COV2.S COVID-19 vaccine or a placebo.

The genes are TRBV6-2 or TRBV6-3 and TRBJ2-7; D possibly corresponds to TRBD1 (5 bases). The CDR3 is 14 amino acids. The V gene lost 2 bases and the J gene lost 5 bases, with 13 bases spanning the gap. Germline assignment: CDR1 MNHEY and CDR2 SVGEGT. The CDR3 bases are TGTGCCAGCAGTTACGACCAGGGAATAGACGAGCAGTACTTC. It encodes CASSYDQGIDEQYF.

This clone was picked up one time. The V gene is TRBV7-3, the J gene TRBJ1-1; D is possibly TRBD1 (6 bases). The CDR3 is 14 amino acids. Deletions cut 2 bases from V and 6 bases from J, with 13 bases between. Germline values: CDR1 SGHTA, CDR2 FQGTGA. The CDR3 loop is CASSLSPDRPEAFF. The CDR3 DNA reads as TGTGCCAGCAGCTTATCCCCCGACAGGCCTGAAGCTTTCTTT. Combining the CDR3 with reference TRBV7-3 and TRBJ1-1 gives the whole variable domain GAGVSQTPSNKVTEKGKYVELRCDPISGHTALYWYRQSLGQGPEFLIYFQGTGAADDSGLPNDRFFAVRPEGSVSTLKIQRTERGDSAVYLCASSLSPDRPEAFFGQGTRLTVV.

V and J are TRBV18 and TRBJ2-5; TRBD2 agrees at 9 bases. The ends lost 1 base at V and 4 bases at J; junction bases unmatched: 4. Germline V gene lookup returns CDR1 KGHSH and CDR2 LQKENI. This CDR3 has 15 amino acids. In DNA form, the CDR3 reads TGTGCCAGCTCACCACGACTAGCGGTGGCAGAGACCCAGTACTTC. Amino acids: CASSPRLAVAETQYF.

V is TRBV9 and J is TRBJ1-1; 7 nucleotides agree with TRBD1. This CDR3 is built from 14 residues. J gave up 1 base and V 3 bases, and 3 bases lay outside the gene matches. The germline V gene encodes CDR1 SGDLS and CDR2 YYNGEE. CDR3 nucleotide sequence: TGTGCCAGCAGCGACGGACAGGCGAACACTGAAGCTTTCTTT. It codes for CASSDGQANTEAFF.

This chain joins TRBV4-3 and TRBJ1-1; 7 nucleotides align to TRBD1. The CDR3 contains 14 residues. Unmatched junction bases numbered 9, after V lost 4 bases and J lost 7 bases. Germline V gene lookup returns CDR1 LGHNA and CDR2 YSLEER. CDR3 coding DNA: TGCGCCAGCAGCCCGGTTACAGGGGAAAATGAAGCTTTCTTT. Protein product: CASSPVTGENEAFF.

V usage is TRBV5-5 and J usage is TRBJ2-1; 11 positions agree with TRBD1. The junction had 6 bases not matched to a gene; V was cut back by 4 bases and J by 15 bases. Germline CDR1 reads SGHKS; CDR2 reads YYEKEE (reference sequence). The CDR3 runs 12 residues. The CDR3 DNA reads TGTGCCAGCAGCCCGAGGACAGGGGGCGGGTTCTTC. It translates to CASSPRTGGGFF. Variable domain in full (rest from reference TRBV5-5 and TRBJ2-1): DAGVTQSPTHLIKTRGQQVTLRCSPISGHKSVSWYQQVLGQGPQFIFQYYEKEERGRGNFPDRFSARQFPNYSSELNVNALLLGDSALYLCASSPRTGGGFFGPGTRLTVL.

The chain is built from TRBV28 and TRBJ1-1; a weak D match, TRBD1 (5 bases). The CDR3 loop spans 20 amino acids. Germline V gene lookup returns CDR1 MDHEN and CDR2 SYDVKM. Trimming left V 6 bases short and J 2 bases short, with 31 bases between. The CDR3 protein is CASSLTGLTSGRMINTEAFF. The CDR3 region has the DNA TGTGCCAGCAGCTTGACCGGCCTTACGTCGGGACGGATGATAAACACTGAAGCTTTCTTT.

This chain joins TRBV2 and TRBJ2-5; 7 bases are a match to TRBD2. The germline V gene encodes CDR1 SNHLY and CDR2 FYNNEI. The CDR3 consists of 15 residues. The V and J ends lost 0 bases and 13 bases, in that order; junction bases with no gene match: 14. CDR3 residues: CASSEALAGSGIRYF. In DNA form, the CDR3 reads TGTGCCAGCAGTGAAGCGTTGGCAGGGAGCGGGATCCGGTACTTC.

The chain joins TRBV7-9 to TRBJ1-3, with 7 bases fitting TRBD1. The CDR3 consists of 17 residues. Per the germline V gene, CDR1 is SEHNR and CDR2 is FQNEAQ (reference sequence). V dropped 5 bases and J dropped 0; count of bases not matched to a gene: 10. The CDR3 sequence is CASSPPRQGDSGNTIYF. The CDR3 nucleotides read TGTGCCAGCAGCCCACCTCGACAGGGAGACTCTGGAAACACCATATATTTT.

As regards this clone: Other nucleotide sequences from this sample produce the same CDR3. This chain uses TRBV29-1 with TRBJ1-3; D uncertain. V lost 2 bases and J lost 7, with 6 bases in between. CDR3 size: 11 residues. CDR1 and CDR2 from the germline V gene are SQVTM and ANQGSEA. CDR3 sequence (DNA): TGCAGCGTTGAAACGAGGAACACCATATATTTT. It codes for CSVETRNTIYF. Using reference TRBV29-1 and TRBJ1-3 for the parts outside the CDR3, the full variable domain is SAVISQKPSRDICQRGTSLTIQCQVDSQVTMMFWYRQQPGQSLTLIATANQGSEATYESGFVIDKFPISRPNLTFSTLTVSNMSPEDSSIYLCSVETRNTIYFGEGSWLTVV.

The rearrangement uses TRBV7-8 and TRBJ2-1; TRBD1 agrees at 8 bases. With V trimmed by 3 bases and J by 3 bases, 16 bases remained unmatched. CDR1 is SGHVS, CDR2 FQNEAQ, per germline. The CDR3 length is 19 residues. CDR3 sequence: CASSLGQAVVIQNYNEQFF. The CDR3 nucleotides read TGTGCCAGCAGCTTGGGACAGGCCGTAGTTATCCAAAACTACAATGAGCAGTTCTTC. The complete variable domain, with remaining parts taken from reference TRBV7-8 and TRBJ2-1, reads GAGVSQSPRYKVAKRGQDVALRCDPISGHVSLFWYQQALGQGPEFLTYFQNEAQLDKSGLPSDRFFAERPEGSVSTLKIQRTQQEDSAVYLCASSLGQAVVIQNYNEQFFGPGTRLTVL.

The rearrangement uses TRBV4-3 and TRBJ2-5; D gene uncertain. Trimming removed 0 bases from V and 5 bases from J, with 7 bases in between. Germline CDR1 reads LGHNA; CDR2 reads YSLEER. The CDR3 runs 13 residues. The CDR3, as DNA: TGCGCCAGCAGCCAAGAGGCTGGCGAGACCCAGTACTTC. Residues: CASSQEAGETQYF.

The chain employs TRBV6-5 and TRBJ1-1; D gene ambiguous. The CDR3 covers 13 residues. Trimming left V 5 bases short and J 4 bases short, with 11 bases between. Germline V gene data show CDR1 as MNHEY and CDR2 as SVGAGI. CDR3 nucleotides: TGTGCCAGCAGTCAGGTTTTAGGCACTGAAGCTTTCTTT. Protein sequence: CASSQVLGTEAFF.

This clone was seen a few times. This chain links TRBV25-1 with TRBJ2-7; 9 positions match TRBD1. The germline V gene has CDR1 MGHDK and CDR2 SYGVNS. The ends lost 8 bases at V and 3 bases at J; junction bases unmatched: 8. CDR3 size: 14 residues. The CDR3 protein is CASVTGTGFYEQYF. CDR3 in DNA: TGTGCCAGCGTAACCGGGACAGGGTTCTACGAGCAGTACTTC.

The chain has TRBV19 and TRBJ2-1; TRBD2 aligns across 7 bases. The germline V gene has CDR1 LNHDA and CDR2 SQIVND (reference sequence). With 6 bases clipped from V and 1 base from J, the junction kept 6 bases outside the gene matches. This CDR3 comprises 15 residues. This chain's CDR3 is CASRNPAGSYNEQFF. The CDR3 DNA reads as TGTGCCAGTAGGAATCCAGCGGGGTCCTACAATGAGCAGTTCTTC.

V gene TRBV6-2 or TRBV6-3 combines with J gene TRBJ2-3, with 8 bases that match TRBD2. CDR3 length equals 14 residues. V was pared by 3 bases and J by 7 bases, with 6 bases of the junction left unmatched. Germline values: CDR1 MNHEY, CDR2 SVGEGT. In DNA, the CDR3 is TGTGCCAGCAGTTATTCGGGGGGGAGAAATACGCAGTATTTT. Its protein product is CASSYSGGRNTQYF.

The chain links TRBV27 to TRBJ1-1; TRBD1 might be the D (6 bases). The V and J ends lost 2 bases and 8 bases respectively, with 21 bases between them. The CDR3 has 16 residues. Germline V lookup: CDR1 MNHEY, CDR2 SMNVEV (reference sequence). CDR3 amino acids: CASSLIAGGARSEAFF. The CDR3 region has the DNA TGTGCCAGCAGTTTAATCGCGGGGGGCGCGAGGTCCGAAGCTTTCTTT.

The chain couples TRBV9 to TRBJ1-1; the match to TRBD1 covers 7 bases. Germline assignment: CDR1 SGDLS and CDR2 YYNGEE. The CDR3 has 15 residues. V trimming: 4 bases; J trimming: 8 bases; junction bases outside the gene matches: 14. The CDR3: CASSLRGGQVGEAFF. CDR3 coding DNA: TGTGCCAGCAGCCTAAGGGGCGGACAGGTCGGCGAAGCTTTCTTT.

V usage is TRBV6-1 and J usage is TRBJ2-2; D is unresolved. V was cut by 0 bases and J by 1 base, with 9 bases left in between. The germline V gene encodes CDR1 MNHNS and CDR2 SASEGT. The CDR3 totals 16 residues. CDR3 DNA: TGTGCCAGCAGTGAAGCGCTTTACGGGAACACCGGGGAGCTGTTTTTT. Translating it yields CASSEALYGNTGELFF.

The rearrangement links TRBV6-5 to TRBJ2-7; unclear D gene. The V gene's germline CDR1 is MNHEY and CDR2 SVGAGI. V lost 6 bases and J lost 1, with 4 bases in between. This CDR3 has 11 residues. The CDR3 loop is CASRGSYEQYF. For the CDR3, the DNA is TGTGCCAGCAGGGGTTCCTACGAGCAGTACTTC.

The V gene is TRBV7-3, the J gene TRBJ2-2; the match to TRBD1 covers 7 bases. The CDR3 is made up of 15 amino acids. CDR1 is SGHTA and CDR2 is FQGTGA in the germline V gene. Trimming removed 4 bases from V and 2 bases from J; junction bases left unmatched: 4. The CDR3 reads CASSSTGANTGELFF. The DNA of the CDR3 is TGTGCCAGCAGCTCCACAGGGGCCAACACCGGGGAGCTGTTTTTT.

This CDR3 is CASSPMDDSNQPQHF. The CDR3 nucleotides read TGTGCCAGCTCACCAATGGATGATAGCAATCAGCCCCAGCATTTT. This chain links TRBV18 with TRBJ1-5, with D unresolved. Germline CDR1 KGHSH, CDR2 LQKENI. Between the trimmed V and J ends, which lost 2 bases and 0 bases, there was a span of 8 bases. The CDR3 length is 15 residues. The variable domain in full, with the rest retrieved from reference TRBV18 and TRBJ1-5, is NAGVMQNPRHLVRRRGQEARLRCSPMKGHSHVYWYRQLPEEGLKFMVYLQKENIIDESGMPKERFSAEFPKEGPSILRIQQVVRGDSAAYFCASSPMDDSNQPQHFGDGTRLSIL.

V is TRBV12-5 and J is TRBJ1-5, with 8 nucleotides matching TRBD1. The CDR3 totals 16 residues. Trimming took 1 base from V and 5 from J; bases not matched to a gene: 7. From germline, CDR1 is LGHNT and CDR2 FRNRAP. CDR3 DNA sequence: TGTGCTAGTGGTTTGGCAGACAGGGGACATTATCAGCCCCAGCATTTT. Its protein is CASGLADRGHYQPQHF. Filled out from reference TRBV12-5 and TRBJ1-5, the complete variable domain reads DARVTQTPRHKVTEMGQEVTMRCQPILGHNTVFWYRQTMMQGLELLAYFRNRAPLDDSGMPKDRFSAEMPDATLATLKIQPSEPRDSAVYFCASGLADRGHYQPQHFGDGTRLSIL.